One T cell receptor (beta chain) is described in this entry. Its antigen is unknown. This sample stems from a study of T cell responses to AZD1222 COVID-19 vaccine. Study-level points and caveats: Spike as a whole was targeted by vaccine-associated CD4 TCRs, dominant at 160-218 and 743-854. Possibly, clonal diversity was underestimated; donors were largely white British and included more females. Targeting of unmutated variant regions was reportedly seen in nearly half of spike-specific TCRs.

Here immunoSEQ multiplex PCR was the method, and the copy in TCRdb shows in-frame clones only, minus some. The table shows around 200,000 clones, with roughly 93% occurring only once. The receptor comes from an adult in good health. The sequencing used peripheral blood, collected on day 0 of AZD1222 vaccination.

CDR3 sequence (DNA): TGTGCCAGTAGTATTTCGGGGACCACGGGGCAGCCCCAGCATTTT. As protein: CASSISGTTGQPQHF. The chain combines TRBV19 with TRBJ1-5, with D tentatively TRBD1 (5 bases). Germline V lookup: CDR1 LNHDA, CDR2 SQIVND (reference sequence). Trimming took 3 bases from V and 7 from J, leaving 16 bases between them. CDR3 length equals 15 residues.